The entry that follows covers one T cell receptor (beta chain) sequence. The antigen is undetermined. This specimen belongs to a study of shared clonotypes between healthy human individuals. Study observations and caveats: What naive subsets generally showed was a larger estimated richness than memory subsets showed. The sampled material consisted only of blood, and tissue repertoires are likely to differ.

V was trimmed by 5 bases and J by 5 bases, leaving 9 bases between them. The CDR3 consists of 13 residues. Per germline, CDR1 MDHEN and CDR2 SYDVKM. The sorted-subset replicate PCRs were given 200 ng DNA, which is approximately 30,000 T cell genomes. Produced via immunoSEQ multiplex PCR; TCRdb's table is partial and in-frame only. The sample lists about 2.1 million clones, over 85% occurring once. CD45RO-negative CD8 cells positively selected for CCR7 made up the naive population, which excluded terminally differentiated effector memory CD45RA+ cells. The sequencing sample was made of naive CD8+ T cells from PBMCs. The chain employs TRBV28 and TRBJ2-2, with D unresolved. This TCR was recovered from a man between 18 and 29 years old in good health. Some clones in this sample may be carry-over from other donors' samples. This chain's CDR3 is CASSLLETGELFF. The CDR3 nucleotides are TGTGCCAGCAGTCTTCTTGAAACCGGGGAGCTGTTTTTT.